The present TCR beta chain was sequenced within a study of monozygotic twins with inflammatory bowel disease. Findings of the study overall: Whereas healthy co-twins had higher TCRbeta diversity (inverse Simpson), IBD patients had lower diversity.

From its re-call of the 5' RACE reads, TCRdb lists each CDR3 protein once, without DNA. This sample's table reports 80,000 or so distinct CDR3 sequences. Germline lookup yields CDR1 SGHTA and CDR2 FQGNSA. This CDR3 is built from 14 residues. Concerning this clonotype itself: What it binds is not known.

Sequencing input: blood. The chain couples TRBV7-2 to TRBJ2-1; the D gene TCRdb calls, TRBD2, cannot be checked with no DNA. This TCR derives from a human donor with ulcerative colitis or Crohn's disease, or a healthy co-twin of an affected twin (not recorded which). CDR3 loop: CASSPGLEVDEQFF.